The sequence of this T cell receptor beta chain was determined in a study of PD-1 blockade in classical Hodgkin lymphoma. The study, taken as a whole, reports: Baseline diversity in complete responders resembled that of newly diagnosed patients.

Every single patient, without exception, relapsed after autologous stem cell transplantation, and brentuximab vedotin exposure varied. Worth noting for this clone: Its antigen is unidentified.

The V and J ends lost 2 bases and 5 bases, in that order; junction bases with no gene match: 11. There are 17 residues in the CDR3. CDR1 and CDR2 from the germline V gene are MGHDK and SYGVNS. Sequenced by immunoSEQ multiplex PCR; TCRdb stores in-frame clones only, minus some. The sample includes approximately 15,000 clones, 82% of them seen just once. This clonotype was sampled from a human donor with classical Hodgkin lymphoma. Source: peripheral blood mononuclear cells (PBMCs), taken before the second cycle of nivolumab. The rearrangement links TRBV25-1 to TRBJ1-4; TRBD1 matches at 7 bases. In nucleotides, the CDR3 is TGTGCCAGCAGTGAAATGACAGGGATTAACGGAAATGAAAAACTGTTTTTT. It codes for CASSEMTGINGNEKLFF.